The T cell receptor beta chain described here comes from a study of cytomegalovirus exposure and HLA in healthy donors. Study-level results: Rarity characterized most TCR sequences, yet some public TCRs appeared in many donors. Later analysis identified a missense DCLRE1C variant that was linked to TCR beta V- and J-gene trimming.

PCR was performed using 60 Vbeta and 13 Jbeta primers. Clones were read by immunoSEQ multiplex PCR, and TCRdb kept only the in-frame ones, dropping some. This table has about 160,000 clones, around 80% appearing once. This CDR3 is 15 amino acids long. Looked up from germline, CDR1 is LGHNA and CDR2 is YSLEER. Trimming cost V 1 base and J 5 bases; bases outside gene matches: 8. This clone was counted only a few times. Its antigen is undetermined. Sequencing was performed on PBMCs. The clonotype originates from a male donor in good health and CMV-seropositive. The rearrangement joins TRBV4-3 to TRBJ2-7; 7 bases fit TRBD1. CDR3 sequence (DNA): TGCGCCAGCAGCCAAGGAGGAGACAGGGTCCACGAGCAGTACTTC. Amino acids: CASSQGGDRVHEQYF.